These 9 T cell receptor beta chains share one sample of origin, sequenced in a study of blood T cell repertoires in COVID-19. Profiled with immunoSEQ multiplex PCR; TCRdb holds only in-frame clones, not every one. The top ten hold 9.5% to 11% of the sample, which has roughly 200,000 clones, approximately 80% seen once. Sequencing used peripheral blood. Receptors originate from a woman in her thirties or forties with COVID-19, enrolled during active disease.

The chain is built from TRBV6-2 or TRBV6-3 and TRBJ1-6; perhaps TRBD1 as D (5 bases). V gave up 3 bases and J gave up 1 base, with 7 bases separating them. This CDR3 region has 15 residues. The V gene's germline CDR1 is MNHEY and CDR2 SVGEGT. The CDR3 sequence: CASSYQGSYNSPLHF. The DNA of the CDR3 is TGTGCCAGCAGTTATCAGGGATCCTATAATTCACCCCTCCACTTT.

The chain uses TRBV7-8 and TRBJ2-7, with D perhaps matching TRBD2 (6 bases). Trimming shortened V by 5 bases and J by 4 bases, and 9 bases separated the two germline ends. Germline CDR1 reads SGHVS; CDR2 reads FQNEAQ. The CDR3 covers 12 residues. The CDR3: CASSRGGYEQYF. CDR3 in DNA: TGTGCCAGCAGCCGAGGAGGGTACGAGCAGTACTTC. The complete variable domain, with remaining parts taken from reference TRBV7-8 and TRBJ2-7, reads GAGVSQSPRYKVAKRGQDVALRCDPISGHVSLFWYQQALGQGPEFLTYFQNEAQLDKSGLPSDRFFAERPEGSVSTLKIQRTQQEDSAVYLCASSRGGYEQYFGPGTRLTVT.

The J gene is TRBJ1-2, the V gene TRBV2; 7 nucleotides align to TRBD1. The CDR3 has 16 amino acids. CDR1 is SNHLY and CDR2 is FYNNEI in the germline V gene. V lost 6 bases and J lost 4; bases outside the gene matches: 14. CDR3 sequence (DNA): TGTGCCAGCAGCGAGAGGGGGGACAGCCCCCTCTATGGCTACACCTTC. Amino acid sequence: CASSERGDSPLYGYTF.

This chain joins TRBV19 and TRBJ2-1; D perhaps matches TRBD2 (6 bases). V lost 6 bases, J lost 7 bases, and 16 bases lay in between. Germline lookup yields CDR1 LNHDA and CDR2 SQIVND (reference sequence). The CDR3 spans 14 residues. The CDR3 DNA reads TGTGCCAGTAGGTCGGGGACTCTGAGGAATGAGCAGTTCTTC. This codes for CASRSGTLRNEQFF.

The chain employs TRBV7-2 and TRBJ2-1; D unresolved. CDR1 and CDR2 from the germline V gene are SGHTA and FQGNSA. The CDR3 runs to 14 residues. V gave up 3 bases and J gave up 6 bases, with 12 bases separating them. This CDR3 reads CASSFDQVVNEQFF. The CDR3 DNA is TGTGCCAGCAGCTTCGACCAGGTCGTCAATGAGCAGTTCTTC.

In nucleotides, the CDR3 is TGTGCCAGCAGTGCGGCGGTAGCTAACTCGCAGTTCTTC. As protein: CASSAAVANSQFF. The genes are TRBV2 and TRBJ2-1, with D hard to call. V gave up 4 bases and J gave up 12 bases, with 16 bases separating them. The CDR3 totals 13 residues. Germline CDR1 and CDR2: SNHLY and FYNNEI.

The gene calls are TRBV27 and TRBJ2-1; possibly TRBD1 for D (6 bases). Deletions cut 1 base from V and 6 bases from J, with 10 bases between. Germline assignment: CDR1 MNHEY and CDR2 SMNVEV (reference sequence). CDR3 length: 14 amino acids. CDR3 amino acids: CASSLLGAFNEQFF. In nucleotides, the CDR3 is TGTGCCAGCAGTTTATTGGGGGCCTTCAATGAGCAGTTCTTC.

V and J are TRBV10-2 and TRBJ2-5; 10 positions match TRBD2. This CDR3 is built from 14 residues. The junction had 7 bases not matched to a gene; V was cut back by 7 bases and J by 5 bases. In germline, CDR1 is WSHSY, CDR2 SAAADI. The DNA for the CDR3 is TGCGCCAGCAACGAGCGGGGGGGCCTTGAGACCCAGTACTTC. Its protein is CASNERGGLETQYF.

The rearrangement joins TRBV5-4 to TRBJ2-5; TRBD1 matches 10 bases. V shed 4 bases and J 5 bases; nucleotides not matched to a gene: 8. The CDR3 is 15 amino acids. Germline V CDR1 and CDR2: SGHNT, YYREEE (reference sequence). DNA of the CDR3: TGTGCCAGCAGCCCGGAGACAGGGGGCGGGGAGACCCAGTACTTC. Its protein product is CASSPETGGGETQYF.